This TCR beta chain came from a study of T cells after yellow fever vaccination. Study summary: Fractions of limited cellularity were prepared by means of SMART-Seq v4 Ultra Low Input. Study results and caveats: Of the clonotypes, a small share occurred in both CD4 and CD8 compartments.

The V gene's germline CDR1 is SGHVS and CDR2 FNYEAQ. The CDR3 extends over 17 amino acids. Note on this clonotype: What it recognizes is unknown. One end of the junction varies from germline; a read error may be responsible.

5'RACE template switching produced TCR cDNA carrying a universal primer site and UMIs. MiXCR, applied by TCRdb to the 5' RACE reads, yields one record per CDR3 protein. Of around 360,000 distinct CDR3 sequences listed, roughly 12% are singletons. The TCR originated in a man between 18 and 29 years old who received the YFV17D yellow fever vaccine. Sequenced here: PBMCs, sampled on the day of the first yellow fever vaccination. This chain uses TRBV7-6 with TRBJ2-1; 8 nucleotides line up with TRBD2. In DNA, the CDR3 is TGTGCCAGCAGCCGATCGCTTGGGCGGGGGGTCTACGATGAGCAGTTCTTC. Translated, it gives CASSRSLGRGVYDEQFF.